The 30 T cell receptor beta chains listed next were all sequenced from one sample in a study of blood T cell repertoires in COVID-19. Sequencing was performed with immunoSEQ multiplex PCR; in TCRdb, only in-frame clones are kept and a portion is missing. The data contain around 180,000 clones, approximately 79% of them singletons. The material sequenced was peripheral blood. The origin of the receptors is a man between 60 and 75 years old with active or convalescent COVID-19.

This clone showed up just once. The chain recombines TRBV2 with TRBJ1-2; TRBD1 agrees at 8 bases. This CDR3 region has 13 residues. The germline V gene encodes CDR1 SNHLY and CDR2 FYNNEI. Trimming cost V 5 bases and J 4 bases; bases outside gene matches: 3. The CDR3 protein is CASSSDRVYGYTF. In DNA form, the CDR3 reads TGTGCCAGCAGTTCGGACAGGGTCTATGGCTACACCTTC.

The V gene is TRBV7-2, the J gene TRBJ2-7, with unresolved D. This CDR3 spans 14 amino acids. Germline CDR1 and CDR2: SGHTA and FQGNSA. Trimming left V 2 bases short and J 6 bases short, with 14 bases between. This CDR3 reads CASSLMALRGEQYF. CDR3 coding DNA: TGTGCCAGCAGCTTAATGGCCCTTCGAGGCGAGCAGTACTTC.

CDR3 region: CATSATTLRTGTGKWDEQFF. The CDR3 nucleotides read TGTGCCACCAGTGCCACAACGTTACGAACCGGGACTGGGAAATGGGATGAGCAGTTCTTC. This chain connects TRBV24-1 to TRBJ2-1, with D perhaps TRBD2 (6 bases). Germline V gene lookup returns CDR1 KGHDR and CDR2 SFDVKD. This CDR3 is 20 amino acids long. V dropped 5 bases and J dropped 8 bases, with 33 bases sitting between them.

This clone has a count of ten or more. This sequence joins TRBV24-1 and TRBJ2-1, with TRBD1 matching over 8 bases. Germline V lookup: CDR1 KGHDR, CDR2 SFDVKD. V shed 1 base, J shed 7 bases, and the junction held 8 bases outside the gene matches. This CDR3 has 16 amino acids. The CDR3 sequence: CATSDFDRGRKNEQFF. As DNA, the CDR3 is TGTGCCACCAGTGATTTTGACAGGGGTAGGAAGAATGAGCAGTTCTTC.

The rearrangement uses TRBV2 and TRBJ2-2; TRBD1 agrees at 8 bases. Unmatched junction bases numbered 6, after V lost 6 bases and J lost 0 bases. Germline CDR1 and CDR2: SNHLY and FYNNEI. This CDR3 has 16 residues. CDR3 coding DNA: TGTGCCAGCAGAGACAGGGGTCGGGCGAACACCGGGGAGCTGTTTTTT. This encodes CASRDRGRANTGELFF.

The rearrangement uses TRBV27 and TRBJ2-1; 8 nucleotides agree with TRBD1. J gave up 10 bases and V 3 bases, and 8 bases lay outside the gene matches. Germline V gene data show CDR1 as MNHEY and CDR2 as SMNVEV (reference sequence). The CDR3 consists of 14 residues. CDR3 sequence (DNA): TGTGCCAGCAGTTTGACAGGGGCCATTGGGGAGCAGTTCTTC. This codes for CASSLTGAIGEQFF.

The rearrangement uses TRBV5-4 and TRBJ2-7, with TRBD1 matching 7 bases. Trimming at V came to 4 bases and at J to 5 bases, leaving 6 bases not matched to a gene. This CDR3 region has 13 residues. Looked up from germline, CDR1 is SGHNT and CDR2 is YYREEE (reference sequence). The CDR3 reads CASSLQGMDEQYF. The CDR3, as DNA: TGTGCCAGCAGCCTACAGGGGATGGACGAGCAGTACTTC.

The J gene is TRBJ1-6, the V gene TRBV3-1 (or the pseudogene TRBV3-2), with TRBD1 as a possible D gene (5 bases). Trimming took 1 base from V and 14 from J, leaving 15 bases between them. The CDR3 contains 14 residues. Germline CDR1 LGHDT, CDR2 YNNKEL (reference sequence). The CDR3 here is CASSQGSSRGSLHF. The CDR3 DNA reads TGTGCCAGCAGCCAAGGTAGTAGTAGGGGATCCCTCCACTTT.

The chain joins TRBV28 to TRBJ1-2; tentative D call: TRBD1 (5 bases). Germline V gene sequence: CDR1 MDHEN, CDR2 SYDVKM. V lost 2 bases, J lost 0 bases, and 10 bases lay in between. The CDR3 has 15 amino acids. DNA for the CDR3: TGTGCCAGCAGTTTACGGGCGACAGCTAACTATGGCTACACCTTC. Translated: CASSLRATANYGYTF.

This chain joins TRBV3-1 (or the pseudogene TRBV3-2) and TRBJ1-1; no clear D. V was clipped by 4 bases and J by 7 bases, with 10 bases between them. The CDR3 covers 12 residues. Germline V gene sequence: CDR1 LGHDT, CDR2 YNNKEL (reference sequence). The CDR3 here is CASSPPGDEAFF. The CDR3 DNA follows: TGTGCCAGCAGCCCCCCCGGGGATGAAGCTTTCTTT.

This clone has a handful of counts. This chain links TRBV29-1 with TRBJ2-3; 7 nucleotides line up with TRBD1. V was pared by 7 bases and J by 2 bases, with 6 bases of the junction left unmatched. The V gene's germline CDR1 is SQVTM and CDR2 ANQGSEA. CDR3 length: 13 amino acids. DNA for the CDR3: TGCAGCGCGGGACAGACGTTCACAGATACGCAGTATTTT. It specifies CSAGQTFTDTQYF.

CDR3 nucleotide sequence: TGTGCCAGCAGTTTGGGAGGGGCGAGCACTGAAGCTTTCTTT. Amino acid sequence: CASSLGGASTEAFF. The chain is built from TRBV27 and TRBJ1-1, with a weak D call TRBD1 (5 bases). CDR1 and CDR2 (germline): MNHEY, SMNVEV (reference sequence). The CDR3 spans 14 residues. V lost 3 bases and J 4 bases, leaving 12 bases between the germline ends.

This clone turned up a few times. This chain joins TRBV4-2 and TRBJ2-7; D call uncertain. Per germline, CDR1 LGHNA and CDR2 YNFKEQ. The CDR3 length is 15 residues. The V end lost 2 bases, the J end lost 2 bases, and 13 bases lay between the germline ends. CDR3 in amino acids: CASSQPSSTAYEQYF. CDR3 sequence (DNA): TGTGCCAGCAGCCAACCATCTTCTACGGCCTACGAGCAGTACTTC.

The chain has TRBV5-1 and TRBJ2-7; 8 bases match TRBD1. This CDR3 spans 15 amino acids. CDR1 SGHRS and CDR2 YFSETQ come from the germline V gene. J was trimmed by 4 bases and V by 6 bases; bases with no gene match: 12. This CDR3 reads CASNPRGQDPYEQYF. CDR3 nucleotide sequence: TGCGCCAGCAATCCCAGGGGGCAGGACCCTTACGAGCAGTACTTC.

This chain links TRBV30 with TRBJ2-3; 8 bases are a match to TRBD2. This CDR3 has 16 amino acids. Germline assignment: CDR1 GTSNPN and CDR2 SVGIG (reference sequence). The V gene end was trimmed by 5 bases and the J gene end by 1 base; junction bases not matched to a gene: 11. The CDR3 nucleotides read TGTGCCTGGGAACACTCCGGGACTAGAGGCACAGATACGCAGTATTTT. Protein sequence: CAWEHSGTRGTDTQYF.

V gene TRBV4-3 combines with J gene TRBJ2-5; the match to TRBD1 covers 12 bases. V trimming: 4 bases; J trimming: 9 bases; junction bases outside the gene matches: 15. Germline values: CDR1 LGHNA, CDR2 YSLEER. The CDR3 is made up of 17 amino acids. CDR3 bases: TGCGCCAGCAGCCGAAAGGGACAGGGGGCGGCCGGGGGGTCCCAGTACTTC. This encodes CASSRKGQGAAGGSQYF.

V and J are TRBV6-5 and TRBJ1-5; TRBD1 agrees at 7 bases. J lost 7 bases, V lost 8 bases, and 8 bases had no gene match. The germline V gene has CDR1 MNHEY and CDR2 SVGAGI. This CDR3 contains 13 residues. This chain's CDR3 is CASGQGEYQPQHF. CDR3 DNA: TGTGCCAGCGGCCAGGGGGAGTACCAGCCCCAGCATTTT.

This clone was seen repeatedly, ten times or more. V and J are TRBV10-3 and TRBJ1-5; weak D call: TRBD1 (5 bases). The CDR3 is 15 amino acids. Germline V CDR1 and CDR2: ENHRY, SYGVKD. Trimming shortened V by 3 bases and J by 7 bases, and 16 bases separated the two germline ends. The CDR3 protein is CAISDSGRAVQPQHF. CDR3 bases: TGTGCCATCAGTGATAGCGGCAGGGCGGTACAGCCCCAGCATTTT.

This clone occurred a few times. V is TRBV9 and J is TRBJ1-1, with 7 bases lining up with TRBD1. The CDR3 runs to 14 residues. From germline, CDR1 is SGDLS and CDR2 YYNGEE. V gave up 4 bases and J gave up 5 bases; unmatched junction bases: 8. The CDR3 DNA is TGTGCCAGCAGCACCGCGACAGGGAGGACTGAAGCTTTCTTT. It is translated as CASSTATGRTEAFF.

J is TRBJ1-5 and V is TRBV2; D possibly corresponds to TRBD1 (6 bases). Per germline, CDR1 SNHLY and CDR2 FYNNEI. This CDR3 region has 16 residues. V lost 8 bases and J lost 0, with 17 bases in between. The CDR3 spells CASQDPGATSNQPQHF. The CDR3 DNA follows: TGTGCCAGCCAAGATCCAGGGGCGACTAGCAATCAGCCCCAGCATTTT. The full variable domain, its missing parts supplied by reference TRBV2 and TRBJ1-5, is EPEVTQTPSHQVTQMGQEVILRCVPISNHLYFYWYRQILGQKVEFLVSFYNNEISEKSEIFDDQFSVERPDGSNFTLKIRSTKLEDSAMYFCASQDPGATSNQPQHFGDGTRLSIL.

CDR3 DNA: TGTGCCAGTAGCCCTAGGGACAGCTCCTACAATGAGCAGTTCTTC. Translated: CASSPRDSSYNEQFF. The rearrangement uses TRBV19 and TRBJ2-1; the match to TRBD1 covers 7 bases. J gave up 0 bases and V 6 bases, and 5 bases lay outside the gene matches. CDR1 LNHDA and CDR2 SQIVND come from the germline V gene (reference sequence). The CDR3 runs to 15 residues. The complete variable domain, with remaining parts taken from reference TRBV19 and TRBJ2-1, reads DGGITQSPKYLFRKEGQNVTLSCEQNLNHDAMYWYRQDPGQGLRLIYYSQIVNDFQKGDIAEGYSVSREKKESFPLTVTSAQKNPTAFYLCASSPRDSSYNEQFFGPGTRLTVL.

This chain links TRBV2 with TRBJ2-7, with a possible D match to TRBD1 (5 bases). The CDR3 is made up of 13 amino acids. Trimming removed 6 bases at V and 2 bases at J, with 11 bases between. Germline loops: CDR1 SNHLY, CDR2 FYNNEI. Written as DNA, the CDR3 is TGTGCCAGCAGATCCGACAGTCCCTACGAGCAGTACTTC. It translates to CASRSDSPYEQYF.

The genes are TRBV3-1 (or the pseudogene TRBV3-2) and TRBJ2-7; no reliable D call. The CDR3 is 16 residues long. Germline CDR1 and CDR2: LGHDT and YNNKEL (reference sequence). The germline V and J ends were trimmed by 0 bases and 2 bases, with 14 bases remaining between them. Here the CDR3 DNA reads TGTGCCAGCAGCCAAGAGGCTGGTGCCCCCCCCTACGAGCAGTACTTC. Its protein product is CASSQEAGAPPYEQYF.

Comments on this clone: Within the sample, other DNA sequences also encode this same CDR3. V gene TRBV5-1 combines with J gene TRBJ2-7, with TRBD1 identical over 7 bases. This CDR3 spans 15 amino acids. CDR1 is SGHRS and CDR2 is YFSETQ in the germline V gene. Unmatched junction bases numbered 3, after V lost 0 bases and J lost 0 bases. The chain's CDR3 is CASSLGQGFSYEQYF. In nucleotides, the CDR3 is TGCGCCAGCAGCTTGGGACAGGGTTTCTCCTACGAGCAGTACTTC.

This chain connects TRBV5-1 to TRBJ2-5; 8 nucleotides agree with TRBD1. The CDR3 is 15 residues long. Unmatched junction bases numbered 2, after V lost 0 bases and J lost 1 base. Per the germline V gene, CDR1 is SGHRS and CDR2 is YFSETQ. CDR3 DNA: TGCGCCAGCAGCTTGGCAGGGGGCACCCAAGAGACCCAGTACTTC. It translates to CASSLAGGTQETQYF.

The chain is built from TRBV5-1 and TRBJ2-7, with 9 bases that match TRBD1. The CDR3 is made up of 15 amino acids. Germline V gene sequence: CDR1 SGHRS, CDR2 YFSETQ. V lost 4 bases to trimming and J lost 2 bases; unmatched junction nucleotides: 7. CDR3 protein: CASSGGTGFAYEQYF. The CDR3 coding sequence is TGCGCCAGCAGCGGGGGGACAGGGTTCGCCTACGAGCAGTACTTC. The whole variable domain, remainder taken from reference TRBV5-1 and TRBJ2-7, is KAGVTQTPRYLIKTRGQQVTLSCSPISGHRSVSWYQQTPGQGLQFLFEYFSETQRNKGNFPGRFSGRQFSNSRSEMNVSTLELGDSALYLCASSGGTGFAYEQYFGPGTRLTVT.

The chain is built from TRBV19 and TRBJ1-5; 8 bases map to TRBD1. This CDR3 is built from 16 residues. Trimming cost V 5 bases and J 0 bases; bases outside gene matches: 6. The germline V gene has CDR1 LNHDA and CDR2 SQIVND (reference sequence). CDR3 nucleotides: TGTGCCAGTAGTTCCGGACAGGGCTATAGCAATCAGCCCCAGCATTTT. Its translation is CASSSGQGYSNQPQHF.

This clone was seen a handful of times. The chain employs TRBV5-4 and TRBJ2-7; 8 bases match TRBD1. This CDR3 comprises 16 residues. V dropped 4 bases and J dropped 1; count of bases not matched to a gene: 10. CDR1 is SGHNT, CDR2 YYREEE, per germline (reference sequence). DNA for the CDR3: TGTGCCAGCAGCGATCCCCCAGGGGGCGCTTCCTACGAGCAGTACTTC. Its protein product is CASSDPPGGASYEQYF.

This clone was seen repeatedly, ten times or more. The V call is TRBV29-1, the J call TRBJ2-2, with D possibly matching TRBD1 (5 bases). With 4 bases removed from V and 3 bases from J, the gap between germline ends came to 15 bases. Germline V lookup: CDR1 SQVTM, CDR2 ANQGSEA. The CDR3 is 15 residues long. The CDR3 nucleotides read TGCAGCGTTGCCGGACACGGGCCCCACACCGGGGAGCTGTTTTTT. Translation: CSVAGHGPHTGELFF.

The genes are TRBV6-6 and TRBJ2-1; 14 bases align to TRBD2. Germline CDR1 is MNHNY and CDR2 is SVGAGI (reference sequence). The junction had 6 bases not matched to a gene; V was cut back by 5 bases and J by 9 bases. The CDR3 spans 15 residues. The CDR3 loop is CASSPGLAGVGEQFF. Written as DNA, the CDR3 is TGTGCCAGCAGTCCGGGACTAGCGGGAGTCGGTGAGCAGTTCTTC.